This T cell receptor beta chain was observed in a study of T cell responses to AZD1222 COVID-19 vaccine. Study-wide results and caveats: Clonal diversity was possibly underestimated, and the donors were mostly white British, with more females. Without day 14 samples, only post-peak T cell repertoires were studied. Nearly half of the spike-specific TCRs reportedly recognize variant regions that carry no mutations.

A note on this clone: Its antigen is unidentified.

CDR1 SGHTA and CDR2 FQGTGA come from the germline V gene. This CDR3 region has 18 residues. Between the trimmed V and J ends, which lost 6 bases and 3 bases, there was a span of 27 bases. Sequencing was performed with immunoSEQ multiplex PCR; in TCRdb, only in-frame clones are kept and a portion is missing. The sample lists about 88,000 clones, approximately 88% seen once, with less than 2.5% in the top ten. This sequence joins TRBV7-3 and TRBJ2-7, with D tentatively TRBD1 or TRBD2 (5 bases each). The sequence was collected from an adult in good health. Sample: peripheral blood, taken on day 0 of AZD1222 vaccination. Here the CDR3 DNA reads TGTGCCAGCAGTACGACAAAAACGGGACGCTCACTTAGCTACGAGCAGTACTTC. Its protein is CASSTTKTGRSLSYEQYF.